This TCR beta chain emerged from a study of blood T cell repertoires in COVID-19 (dated by TCRdb to between 2020 and 2021). Concerning the study at large: Samples covering the acute and convalescent phases of COVID-19 were provided by collaborators in the United States, Italy and Spain. The prospective study material was composed of cDNA or gDNA derived from T cells, B-cell-depleted T cells, or PBMCs. Subjects who had been exposed to COVID-19, were actively infected with it, or had recovered from it provided the deeply sampled blood TCRbeta repertoires that made up the dataset. A freely available public database, intended as a resource for researchers studying the immune response to SARS-CoV-2, is where the repertoires were released. Samples came from the ongoing ImmuneRACE study (first 160 participants) plus 1,254 subjects from 6 global collaborators. The sample metadata nearly always contained a de-identified subject ID, COVID-19 status, age in years and sex. Where available, HLA class I and class II types were taken from metadata supplied by the sample provider and were not determined by assay-based typing.

Results and caveats for the whole study, not just this receptor: Clinical and demographic metadata were provided uncurated, with the amount varying by source and participant.

TCRbeta CDR3 regions were amplified from genomic DNA by means of the immunoSEQ Assay, a bias-controlled multiplex PCR. Concerning the study's data processing: Nucleated cell counts per sample were estimated from amplification of reference gene primers within the assay. Sequence reads were collapsed and filtered to measure the absolute abundance of every unique TCRbeta CDR3 rearrangement. For each sample, productive Simpson clonality was calculated by taking the square root of Simpson's diversity index across productive rearrangements. Imported from immuneACCESS, the table was reduced by TCRdb to in-frame sequences with V and J called. These copies leave out some clones; in studies compared against another copy, an unresolved V gene accounts for under half, and the cause of the remainder is not known. Clonal size and the V and J genes are those of that table, whereas D and trimming came from the DNA. The sample table shows about 140,000 clones, and 76% are seen once. The ten top clones hold around 4.8% of the sample.

Comment on this clone: The antigen this receptor binds is unknown. Base-call qualities are not available, and no considerably larger clone is one nucleotide away.

In the germline V gene, CDR1 corresponds to WSHSY and CDR2 to SAAADI. The CDR3 holds 14 amino acids from the cysteine to the phenylalanine. CDR3 DNA only is kept here, 42 bases in frame from base 1. Deletion took 5 bases off V and 5 bases off J, with a span of 10 bases between the germline ends. Collaborating institutions collected whole blood in K2EDTA tubes following their own protocols. Collaborator samples were shipped for TCRbeta analysis as frozen whole blood, isolated PBMCs, or DNA extracted from either sample type. This chain joins TRBV10-2 to TRBJ1-6; TRBD1 is possibly the D segment (6 matching bases). This TCR came from a woman at least 80 years old with active or convalescent COVID-19. Sequenced: peripheral blood. The nucleotide sequence is TGCGCCAGCAGTACCTCAGGGGATAATTCACCCCTCCACTTT. Translation gives CASSTSGDNSPLHF.